One and the same sample provided the 32 T cell receptor beta chains below, sequenced in a study of metastatic and nonmetastatic thyroid tumors. TCRdb reanalyzed the PCR reads with MiXCR. This sample carries thousands of clones, roughly 33% of them seen once, and the ten largest clones take 14%. Thyroid surgery was performed in patients who had received no treatment beforehand. Source material: adjacent normal tissue. Source of these receptors: a female donor with papillary thyroid cancer or a benign thyroid nodule (not recorded which). Some clones in this sample may be carry-over from other donors' samples.

The chain carries TRBV27 and TRBJ1-1, with 8 nucleotides matching TRBD1. This CDR3 comprises 16 residues. From germline, CDR1 is MNHEY and CDR2 SMNVEV (reference sequence). Trimming cost V 4 bases and J 3 bases; bases outside gene matches: 10. CDR3 DNA sequence: TGTGCCAGCAGTTCCCAGGGGGCGGGTTGGGACACTGAAGCTTTCTTT. Translated, it gives CASSSQGAGWDTEAFF.

The rearrangement uses TRBV12-3 or TRBV12-4 and TRBJ2-2, with 10 positions matching TRBD2. This CDR3 region has 15 residues. The junction had 5 bases not matched to a gene; V was cut back by 7 bases and J by 3 bases. The CDR3 coding sequence is TGTGCCAGCAAGTTAGCGGGGGGCGACACCGGGGAGCTGTTTTTT. It translates to CASKLAGGDTGELFF.

The sample holds a few counts of this clone. V usage is TRBV20-1 and J usage is TRBJ2-1; the D gene is possibly TRBD2 (8 bases). CDR3 length equals 15 residues. CDR1 is DFQATT and CDR2 is SNEGSKA in the germline V gene (reference sequence). V lost 0 bases and J 4 bases, leaving 13 bases between the germline ends. The CDR3 is CSARDSGTVYNEQFF. The CDR3 bases are TGCAGTGCTAGAGATAGCGGGACAGTATACAATGAGCAGTTCTTC.

In this sample, this clone turned up a few times. V usage is TRBV27 and J usage is TRBJ1-1, with D tentatively TRBD1 (6 bases). Trimming stripped 2 bases from V and 3 bases from J, with 16 bases between. Germline CDR1 MNHEY, CDR2 SMNVEV (reference sequence). The CDR3 covers 16 residues. The CDR3 DNA follows: TGTGCCAGCAGTTTAACGTTTTGGGGGCCCGACACTGAAGCTTTCTTT. Amino acids: CASSLTFWGPDTEAFF.

This clone has more than one count but fewer than ten. The chain combines TRBV27 with TRBJ2-2; 8 nucleotides line up with TRBD2. The CDR3 covers 16 residues. V lost 4 bases, J lost 0 bases, and 4 bases stayed unmatched. Germline CDR1 reads MNHEY; CDR2 reads SMNVEV (reference sequence). The CDR3 protein is CASSSIAGSNTGELFF. The CDR3 DNA reads as TGTGCCAGCAGTTCTATAGCGGGATCGAACACCGGGGAGCTGTTTTTT.

Here the CDR3 DNA reads TGTGCCAGTAGGGAATTGGACAGGGGCGAGGAAAAACTGTTTTTT. It yields the protein CASRELDRGEEKLFF. V gene TRBV19 combines with J gene TRBJ1-4; TRBD1 aligns across 9 bases. With 6 bases clipped from V and 8 bases from J, the junction kept 10 bases outside the gene matches. From germline, CDR1 is LNHDA and CDR2 SQIVND (reference sequence). This CDR3 has 15 residues. Together with reference TRBV19 and TRBJ1-4, the CDR3 gives the full variable domain: DGGITQSPKYLFRKEGQNVTLSCEQNLNHDAMYWYRQDPGQGLRLIYYSQIVNDFQKGDIAEGYSVSREKKESFPLTVTSAQKNPTAFYLCASRELDRGEEKLFFGSGTQLSVL.

DNA of the CDR3: TGTGCCAGCAGCTTAGATTACACTAGCACAGATACGCAGTATTTT. Translation: CASSLDYTSTDTQYF. The chain uses TRBV11-2 and TRBJ2-3; D call uncertain. The CDR3 is 15 amino acids. Deletions cut 0 bases from V and 0 bases from J, with 7 bases between. The germline V gene encodes CDR1 SGHAT and CDR2 FQNNGV.

This clone was recorded a few times. This chain uses TRBV20-1 with TRBJ2-2; D may be TRBD2 (6 bases). This CDR3 region has 17 residues. Germline lookup yields CDR1 DFQATT and CDR2 SNEGSKA (reference sequence). Trimming left V 0 bases short and J 1 base short, with 15 bases between. Written as DNA, the CDR3 is TGCAGTGCTAGAGAGTTGGGAGCGGGCAGGAACACCGGGGAGCTGTTTTTT. This gives the protein CSARELGAGRNTGELFF.

This clone was observed a handful of times. The J gene is TRBJ1-6, the V gene TRBV6-1; TRBD1 matches 10 bases. CDR3 length: 15 residues. Germline V gene lookup returns CDR1 MNHNS and CDR2 SASEGT. The V and J ends lost 1 base and 7 bases, in that order; junction bases with no gene match: 1. CDR3 sequence reads: CASSEGTGGNSPLHF. Written as DNA, the CDR3 is TGTGCCAGCAGTGAAGGGACAGGGGGAAATTCACCCCTCCACTTT.

By frequency in the sample, this clone is medium-sized. This chain uses TRBV6-1 with TRBJ2-5; D perhaps matches TRBD1 (5 bases). CDR3 length equals 17 residues. Germline CDR1 MNHNS, CDR2 SASEGT. The V gene lost 7 bases and the J gene lost 4 bases, with 25 bases spanning the gap. The CDR3 here is CASTLSSGLLGAETQYF. In DNA, the CDR3 is TGTGCCAGCACATTGAGTTCGGGCCTTTTAGGGGCAGAGACCCAGTACTTC.

The rearrangement joins TRBV6-2 or TRBV6-3 to TRBJ2-7; TRBD1 aligns across 10 bases. V gave up 7 bases and J gave up 4 bases; unmatched junction bases: 7. The CDR3 extends over 14 amino acids. The germline gives CDR1 MNHEY, CDR2 SVGEGT. The CDR3 nucleotides are TGTGCCAGCAAGGCGACAGGGGGCATTTACGAGCAGTACTTC. Amino acid sequence: CASKATGGIYEQYF.

This clone was counted only a few times. The V and J genes are TRBV12-3 or TRBV12-4 and TRBJ1-3; D unclear. The CDR3 sequence is 18 residues long. Trimming removed 0 bases from V and 0 bases from J, with 15 bases in between. In DNA, the CDR3 is TGTGCCAGCAGTTTAGCCTTTTTAGCACAGCACTCTGGAAACACCATATATTTT. As protein: CASSLAFLAQHSGNTIYF.

The V gene is TRBV28, the J gene TRBJ2-7, with TRBD1 matching over 9 bases. The junction had 10 bases not matched to a gene; V was cut back by 7 bases and J by 3 bases. The CDR3 has 15 residues. Germline V gene sequence: CDR1 MDHEN, CDR2 SYDVKM. This CDR3 is CASTHPGQGLYEQYF. Here the CDR3 DNA reads TGTGCCAGCACCCACCCGGGACAGGGCCTCTACGAGCAGTACTTC.

The rearrangement uses TRBV5-1 and TRBJ1-3; 9 nucleotides agree with TRBD1. From germline, CDR1 is SGHRS and CDR2 YFSETQ. Losses at the gene ends were 4 bases for V and 7 bases for J; bases not matched to a gene: 6. The CDR3 spans 14 residues. DNA of the CDR3: TGCGCCAGCAGCATACAGACAGGGGGGAACACCATATATTTT. It yields the protein CASSIQTGGNTIYF.

The chain uses TRBV20-1 and TRBJ2-1, with 9 bases identical to TRBD2. There are 14 residues in the CDR3. Germline V gene lookup returns CDR1 DFQATT and CDR2 SNEGSKA (reference sequence). The V and J ends lost 7 bases and 7 bases, in that order; junction bases with no gene match: 11. DNA for the CDR3: TGCAGTGGAGTTGGCGGGGGGGCTAGGAATGAGCAGTTCTTC. Translation gives CSGVGGGARNEQFF.

V gene TRBV9 combines with J gene TRBJ1-1; a weak D match, TRBD1 (5 bases). V lost 0 bases and J lost 3, with 6 bases in between. The CDR3 is 13 amino acids. Looked up from germline, CDR1 is SGDLS and CDR2 is YYNGEE. The CDR3: CASSVGGDTEAFF. The CDR3 DNA reads as TGTGCCAGCAGCGTAGGAGGGGACACTGAAGCTTTCTTT.

This clone turned up a few times. This chain connects TRBV28 to TRBJ2-7, with TRBD2 matching 7 bases. V trimming: 7 bases; J trimming: 6 bases; junction bases outside the gene matches: 6. The germline gives CDR1 MDHEN, CDR2 SYDVKM. The CDR3 extends over 12 amino acids. CDR3 residues: CASTTSGGEQYF. CDR3 DNA sequence: TGTGCCAGCACCACTTCGGGGGGCGAGCAGTACTTC.

In this sample, this clone turned up a few times. This chain joins TRBV6-1 and TRBJ1-1, with a possible D match to TRBD1 (6 bases). CDR1 and CDR2 from the germline V gene are MNHNS and SASEGT. CDR3 length equals 14 residues. The germline V and J ends were trimmed by 5 bases and 4 bases, with 14 bases remaining between them. CDR3 amino acids: CASSLSGASTEAFF. For the CDR3, the DNA is TGTGCCAGCAGTTTGTCAGGGGCGAGCACTGAAGCTTTCTTT.

The chain links TRBV28 to TRBJ1-2; D call uncertain. The V gene lost 1 base and the J gene lost 3 bases, with 3 bases spanning the gap. This CDR3 is built from 12 residues. CDR1 and CDR2 from the germline V gene are MDHEN and SYDVKM. The CDR3 region is CASSLSDYGYTF. DNA for the CDR3: TGTGCCAGCAGTTTATCCGACTATGGCTACACCTTC.

A note on this clone: One junction end disagrees with the germline gene, perhaps due to a read error. The sample holds other DNA sequences that translate to the same CDR3. This chain uses TRBV6-1 with TRBJ2-2, with 13 positions matching TRBD2. Per germline, CDR1 MNHNS and CDR2 SASEGT. This CDR3 spans 15 amino acids. For the CDR3, the DNA is TGTGCCAGCACCGGACTAGCGGGGGACATCGGGGAGCTTTTTTTT. Translating it yields CASTGLAGDIGELFF.

This clone has only one observation. V is TRBV3-1 and J is TRBJ1-2; 8 bases match TRBD1. With 4 bases clipped from V and 0 bases from J, the junction kept 10 bases outside the gene matches. Germline CDR1 is LGHDT and CDR2 is YNNKEL (reference sequence). The CDR3 runs to 17 residues. In nucleotides, the CDR3 is TGTGCCAGCAGCCTGGGACAGGCCGGAGAGGCTAACTATGGCTACACCTTC. Translation gives CASSLGQAGEANYGYTF.

The J gene is TRBJ2-7, the V gene TRBV20-1, with 14 bases fitting TRBD2. This CDR3 has 20 residues. V gave up 3 bases and J gave up 3 bases; unmatched junction bases: 19. Germline CDR1 DFQATT, CDR2 SNEGSKA (reference sequence). The CDR3 reads CSASKGFPGLAGASVYEQYF. The CDR3 nucleotides read TGCAGTGCTAGTAAGGGATTTCCGGGACTAGCGGGAGCTAGCGTCTACGAGCAGTACTTC.

This sequence joins TRBV5-1 and TRBJ2-7; 11 bases match TRBD2. Trimming at V came to 3 bases and at J to 2 bases, leaving 4 bases not matched to a gene. The CDR3 loop spans 15 amino acids. Germline assignment: CDR1 SGHRS and CDR2 YFSETQ. The CDR3 is CASSSASGGPYEQYF. CDR3 nucleotide sequence: TGCGCCAGCAGCTCGGCTAGCGGGGGGCCCTACGAGCAGTACTTC. Variable domain in full (rest from reference TRBV5-1 and TRBJ2-7): KAGVTQTPRYLIKTRGQQVTLSCSPISGHRSVSWYQQTPGQGLQFLFEYFSETQRNKGNFPGRFSGRQFSNSRSEMNVSTLELGDSALYLCASSSASGGPYEQYFGPGTRLTVT.

This clone turned up a few times. One junction end disagrees with the germline gene, perhaps due to a read error. This chain links TRBV2 with TRBJ2-2; either TRBD1 or TRBD2 may supply D (5 bases each). The CDR3 spans 14 residues. The germline gives CDR1 SNHLY, CDR2 FYNNEI. CDR3 nucleotides: TGTACCAGCGGTTCCAGGGTGGGGACCGGGGAGCTGTTTTTT. It encodes CTSGSRVGTGELFF.

This chain links TRBV28 with TRBJ1-4; no definite D call. V dropped 1 base and J dropped 11 bases, with 11 bases sitting between them. Germline V gene sequence: CDR1 MDHEN, CDR2 SYDVKM. The CDR3 has 13 amino acids. The DNA for the CDR3 is TGTGCCAGCAGTTTATCGGACGGGGAGAAACTGTTTTTT. This sequence encodes CASSLSDGEKLFF.

The rearrangement links TRBV30 to TRBJ1-2; D is unresolved. Looked up from germline, CDR1 is GTSNPN and CDR2 is SVGIG (reference sequence). The CDR3 has 14 residues. V lost 2 bases, J lost 8 bases, and 18 bases lay in between. For the CDR3, the DNA is TGTGCCTGGAGTCCTGAGAGCGTTCGGTGGGGCTACACCTTC. It yields the protein CAWSPESVRWGYTF.

This clone was found a few times. The chain recombines TRBV5-1 with TRBJ1-5, with 7 bases that match TRBD1. V shed 2 bases and J 2 bases; nucleotides not matched to a gene: 4. The CDR3 length is 15 residues. CDR1 and CDR2 from the germline V gene are SGHRS and YFSETQ. The CDR3: CASSLSGTGNQPQHF. CDR3 DNA: TGCGCCAGCAGCTTATCCGGGACAGGCAATCAGCCCCAGCATTTT.

For this clone: A junction end diverges from the germline sequence, so it may reflect a read error. The genes are TRBV5-1 and TRBJ2-6; D tentatively fits TRBD1 or TRBD2 (6 bases each). This CDR3 is 16 amino acids long. Looked up from germline, CDR1 is SGHRS and CDR2 is YFSETQ. The CDR3 nucleotides are TGCGCCAGCAGCTTGGAGACTGGCTGGGGGGCCAAAGTCCTGACTTTC. Translation: CASSLETGWGAKVLTF.

To note about this clone: The germline gene is not matched at one end of the junction; a read error may be the cause. CDR3 loop: CASSDSPLGSEGYTF. CDR3 in DNA: TGTGCTAGCAGTGACTCACCCCTCGGGAGCGAGGGCTACACCTTC. The chain recombines TRBV6-4 with TRBJ1-2, with unresolved D. The CDR3 is made up of 15 amino acids. Looked up from germline, CDR1 is MRHNA and CDR2 is SNTAGT.

Judged by abundance, this clone is large. The V and J genes are TRBV28 and TRBJ2-2; D ambiguous. V gave up 5 bases and J gave up 7 bases, with 14 bases separating them. The CDR3 spans 14 residues. Germline assignment: CDR1 MDHEN and CDR2 SYDVKM. In nucleotides, the CDR3 is TGTGCCAGCAGTAGACTTAAGAGGAGCGGGGAGCTGTTTTTT. The encoded protein is CASSRLKRSGELFF.

The V gene is TRBV2, the J gene TRBJ2-1; 8 bases map to TRBD2. This CDR3 comprises 13 residues. Germline V lookup: CDR1 SNHLY, CDR2 FYNNEI. V was pared by 7 bases and J by 3 bases, with 2 bases of the junction left unmatched. The CDR3 protein is CASILAVYNEQFF. CDR3 in DNA: TGTGCCAGCATACTAGCGGTCTACAATGAGCAGTTCTTC.

The chain links TRBV30 to TRBJ2-7; no clear D gene. The CDR3 loop spans 12 amino acids. The germline V and J ends were trimmed by 2 bases and 3 bases, with 8 bases remaining between them. Germline CDR1 reads GTSNPN; CDR2 reads SVGIG (reference sequence). CDR3 in amino acids: CAWSRSDYEQYF. Here the CDR3 DNA reads TGTGCCTGGAGTCGATCTGACTACGAGCAGTACTTC.